The clone carrying this T cell receptor (beta chain) was seen more than once but under ten times. The antigen is not known. A CD45RO/CCR7/CD25/CD127/CD95/CD27 panel sorted naive, central memory, regulatory and stem cell-like memory CD4+ cells. All sorted populations exceeded 98% purity. The entry originates in a study of beta chain features in type 1 diabetes. Whole-study context: Roughly 110,000,000 sorted cells were examined across all samples. Overall study findings and caveats: Across all four CD4+ subsets, people with type 1 diabetes showed modestly shorter TCRB CDR3s.

Sequenced material consisted of expressed TCRB transcripts (all of the isolated RNA was reverse transcribed). Around 3.57 million reads was the average for naive, central memory and regulatory T cell samples. Only in-frame clones appear in the TCRdb table, and some are missing; sequencing was by immunoSEQ multiplex PCR. The table lists roughly 700,000 clones, 13% of them singletons. This clonotype originated in a young man with type 1 diabetes. The sequencing sample was made of naive CD4+ T cells from blood.

The CDR3 spells CAISPGSTDTQYF. The CDR3 coding sequence is TGTGCCATCAGTCCAGGGTCCACAGATACGCAGTATTTT. V usage is TRBV10-3 and J usage is TRBJ2-3; D may be TRBD1 (5 bases). The CDR3 is made up of 13 amino acids. The V gene lost 5 bases and the J gene lost 2 bases, with 8 bases spanning the gap. Looked up from germline, CDR1 is ENHRY and CDR2 is SYGVKD.